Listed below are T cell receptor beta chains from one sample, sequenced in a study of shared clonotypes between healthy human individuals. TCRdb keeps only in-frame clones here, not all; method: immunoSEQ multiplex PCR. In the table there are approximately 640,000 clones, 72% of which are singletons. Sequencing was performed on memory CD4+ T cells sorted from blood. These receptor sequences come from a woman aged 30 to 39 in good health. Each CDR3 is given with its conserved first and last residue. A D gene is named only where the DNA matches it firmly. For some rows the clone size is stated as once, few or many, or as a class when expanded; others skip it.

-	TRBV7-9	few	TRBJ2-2	TGTGCCAGCAGTTTTTTGAGCACGAACACCGGGGAGCTGTTTTTT	CASSFLSTNTGELFF
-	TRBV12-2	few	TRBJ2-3	TGTGCAAGTCGCTTAGGAGGGACTAGCGGGGAAAGCACAGATACGCAGTATTTT	CASRLGGTSGESTDTQYF
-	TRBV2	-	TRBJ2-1	TGTGCCAGCAGTGCTGAGCGGAGCTCCTACAATGAGCAGTTCTTC	CASSAERSSYNEQFF
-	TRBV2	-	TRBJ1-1	TGTGCCAGCGGTGAGCAGAACACTGAAGCTTTCTTT	CASGEQNTEAFF
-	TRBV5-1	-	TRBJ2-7	TGCGCCAGCAGCTTGGACAGCCACCTGGAGCAGTACTTC	CASSLDSHLEQYF
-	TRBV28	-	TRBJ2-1	TGTGCCAGCAAATGGGTCTGGCGGGACCCGATCTACAATGAGCAGTTCTTC	CASKWVWRDPIYNEQFF
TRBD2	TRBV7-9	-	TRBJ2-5	TGTGCCAGCAGCGCTAGCGGGCAAGAGACCCAGTACTTC	CASSASGQETQYF
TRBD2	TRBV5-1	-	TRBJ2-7	TGCGCCAGCAGCTTAGGGACTAGCGGGGACGAGCAGTACTTC	CASSLGTSGDEQYF
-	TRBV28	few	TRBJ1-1	TGTGCCAGCAGTTCGGGACAATCCACTGAAGCTTTCTTT	CASSSGQSTEAFF
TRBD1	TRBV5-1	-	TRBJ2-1	TGCGCCAGCAGCAAGGACAGGGCTTCCTACAATGAGCAGTTCTTC	CASSKDRASYNEQFF
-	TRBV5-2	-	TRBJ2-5	TGCGCCAGCAGCCAAGGGCCAGGGGGCACGGAGACCCAGTACTTC	CASSQGPGGTETQYF
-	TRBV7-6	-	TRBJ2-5	TGTGCCAGCAGCGCGACTCCAGGGGTGGGGGGAGAGACCCAGTACTTC	CASSATPGVGGETQYF
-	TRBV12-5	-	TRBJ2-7	TGTGCTAGTTTGAGGGCAGGGTATGGCTACGAGCAGTACTTC	CASLRAGYGYEQYF
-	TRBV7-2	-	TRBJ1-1	TGTGCCAGCAGCTTACAGGGATGGGACACTGAAGCTTTCTTT	CASSLQGWDTEAFF